The rows below give T cell receptor beta chains drawn from one sample of a study of T cells expressing NK-cell markers. TCRdb reprocessed the 5' RACE reads and stores each CDR3 protein as one record, lacking DNA. The sample has around 550,000 distinct CDR3 sequences, and its top ten clones hold 3% to 4.5%. The sample consisted of blood T cells: a sorted CD56 or NKG2C T cell subset, CD4+ or CD8+ T cells, or bulk PBMC T cells (not recorded which). These receptors came from a man between 18 and 35 years old in good health. The CDR3 runs from the conserved cysteine through the conserved F or W.

j_call v_call cdr3_aa
TRBJ2-3 TRBV25-1 CASSEYGLAGGTQYF
TRBJ2-1 TRBV5-1 CASSETSGNYNEQFF
TRBJ2-5 TRBV5-1 CASSLTPQGTQETQYF
TRBJ2-5 TRBV7-3 CASSSRHGQGAREETQYF
TRBJ1-1 TRBV29-1 CSVDSTPGGTEAFF
TRBJ2-1 TRBV7-3 CASSPAGTAKNEQFF
TRBJ2-1 TRBV15 CATSRQGRLADEQFF
TRBJ2-5 TRBV15 CATSRDIGDQQIF
TRBJ2-1 TRBV27 CASSLVELAGQYNEQFF
TRBJ2-3 TRBV20-1 CSASSDEGTDTQYF
TRBJ2-3 TRBV7-3 CASSAKDRGRADTQYF
TRBJ2-3 TRBV5-1 CASSWTGLDTQYF
TRBJ1-3 TRBV4-1 CASSQDPLTVVNTIYF
TRBJ2-2 TRBV2 CASSEDTVNTGELFF
TRBJ2-7 TRBV29-1 CSCRDRRFSYEQYF
TRBJ2-7 TRBV12-3/TRBV12-4 CASSGTGRNYEQYF
TRBJ2-7 TRBV20-1 CSARVRQGKHEQYF
TRBJ2-2 TRBV7-8 CASSFPLLNTGELFF